The present T cell receptor (beta chain) was sequenced within a study of blood T cell repertoires in COVID-19. About the research overall: From the United States, Italy and Spain came samples of acute and convalescent COVID-19. In each case, the material was cDNA or gDNA derived from T cells, B-cell-depleted T cells, or PBMCs.

Germline V gene lookup returns CDR1 LNHDA and CDR2 SQIVND (reference sequence). Trimming removed 0 bases at V and 10 bases at J, with 13 bases between. This CDR3 spans 14 amino acids. In the authors' workflow: Reference gene primer amplification in the assay estimated nucleated cell counts. Profiling relied on immunoSEQ multiplex PCR, and the TCRdb table lists in-frame clones only, not all of them. That table supplies the V and J calls and clone size; D and trimming were determined from the DNA. The sample has a few hundred thousand clones, about nine tenths seen once. Sequencing was carried out using peripheral blood. The TCR comes from a woman aged 50 to 60 with acute or convalescent COVID-19. The chain links TRBV19 to TRBJ2-1; tentatively, D is TRBD2 (7 bases). The chain's CDR3 is CASSIEGGRYEQFF. The CDR3 bases are TGTGCCAGTAGTATAGAGGGGGGGCGTTACGAGCAGTTCTTC.